This TCR beta chain was profiled in a study of human T cells and chemical hapten exposure. Study observations and caveats: Expanded TCRs were compared with controls, and the expanded TCRs formed significantly more large CDR3 similarity clusters.

Concerning this clonotype itself: Its antigen is unidentified.

Sample time point: pre-sensitization, week 0. The treatment denotes: therapeutic diphenylcyclopropenone sensitization with weekly scalp DPC. Investigators collected blood before applying each patch test. Total RNA extraction was carried out from unfractionated whole blood. Methods used by the authors: TCR counts had a median of about 99,000 per sample and spanned about 20,000 to 700,000. TCRdb ran MiXCR on the RACE reads and lists one entry per CDR3 protein. TCRdb's processing, not the study's, gives the V and J calls here. The table shows fewer than 200,000 distinct CDR3 sequences, with 25% to 30% occurring only once. The sample in question was whole blood, obtained in connection with sensitization to the hapten diphenylcyclopropenone (DPC). This sequence originates from a woman in her twenties or thirties with alopecia areata. Some clones in this sample may be carry-over from other donors' samples.

CDR3 bases: TGTGCCAGCAGTTTATATGGGGACAGCTCTGGAAACACCATATATTTT. It is translated as CASSLYGDSSGNTIYF. The chain couples TRBV28 to TRBJ1-3, with 7 positions matching TRBD1. This CDR3 is 16 amino acids long. Germline V lookup: CDR1 MDHEN, CDR2 SYDVKM. Trimming took 1 base from V and 0 from J; bases not matched to a gene: 3.